The present entry profiles one T cell receptor (beta chain) with its context. Its antigen remains unknown. Deletions cut 4 bases from V and 5 bases from J, with 17 bases between. CDR3 length: 15 residues. Germline assignment: CDR1 SEHNR and CDR2 FQNEAQ (reference sequence). The data are from a study of regulatory T cells in long-lasting Graves disease. Specified time point: persistent/refractory GD, antithyroid drugs over 5 years with positive TRAb. There was RNA extracted from PBMCs, and the TCR library was made from it. Arm-PCR of CDR3 regions and iRepertoire HTBI primers were used to build TCR beta libraries. MiXCR, run by TCRdb on the multiplex PCR reads, gives a single entry per CDR3 protein. The sample carries fewer than 400,000 distinct CDR3 sequences, about 18% recorded once. Study outcomes and limitations: Persistent cases favored TRBV28, TRBJ1-2 and TRBJ2-5. Persistent Graves' patients showed less TCR diversity than newly diagnosed patients showed. Limited sample numbers may have lowered accuracy.

The chain is built from TRBV7-9 and TRBJ2-5, with a possible D match to TRBD2 (7 bases). The source of this sequence is a female donor with Graves disease. The source material was peripheral blood mononuclear cells (PBMCs), sampled when the disease was refractory, from a patient treated with antithyroid drugs. The CDR3 is CASSSEGGARETQYF. The DNA of the CDR3 is TGTGCCAGCAGCTCCGAAGGGGGGGCGCGGGAGACCCAGTACTTC.